This entry lists 21 T cell receptor beta chains sequenced from one sample in a study of cytomegalovirus exposure and HLA in healthy donors. The PCR employed 60 Vbeta primers together with 13 Jbeta primers. Sequenced by immunoSEQ multiplex PCR; TCRdb stores in-frame clones only, minus some. The table lists roughly 120,000 clones, 77% of them singletons, with roughly 13% in the top ten. The sequenced sample consisted of PBMCs. These receptors originate from a woman between 35 and 50 years old in good health and CMV-seropositive.

The chain recombines TRBV5-1 with TRBJ2-3, with 10 bases matching TRBD2. The CDR3 has 16 amino acids. The junction had 4 bases not matched to a gene; V was cut back by 3 bases and J by 0 bases. From germline, CDR1 is SGHRS and CDR2 YFSETQ. The CDR3 spells CASSSSTSGSTDTQYF. In DNA form, the CDR3 reads TGCGCCAGCAGCTCCTCGACTAGCGGGAGCACAGATACGCAGTATTTT.

The CDR3 region is CASSLGQGANSGANVLTF. Here the CDR3 DNA reads TGTGCCAGTAGTTTAGGACAGGGGGCGAATTCCGGGGCCAACGTCCTGACTTTC. The chain is built from TRBV19 and TRBJ2-6, with TRBD1 matching over 11 bases. The CDR3 is made up of 18 amino acids. Germline trimming cut 5 bases from V and 4 bases from J; bases unmatched to any gene: 10. Germline lookup yields CDR1 LNHDA and CDR2 SQIVND (reference sequence).

The genes are TRBV5-8 and TRBJ2-2; D might be TRBD2 (5 bases). Germline V gene lookup returns CDR1 SGHTS and CDR2 YDEGEE. The CDR3 is 15 residues long. With 6 bases removed from V and 1 base from J, the gap between germline ends came to 13 bases. Here the CDR3 reads CASIRTRLNTGELFF. CDR3 in DNA: TGTGCCAGCATCAGGACTCGCTTGAACACCGGGGAGCTGTTTTTT.

This chain connects TRBV7-9 to TRBJ2-6; D call uncertain. The CDR3 consists of 14 residues. Trimming pared 5 bases from V and 3 bases from J, leaving 8 bases between. CDR1 and CDR2 (germline): SEHNR, FQNEAQ (reference sequence). The CDR3 protein is CASSVISGANVLTF. The CDR3 nucleotides read TGTGCCAGCAGCGTTATTAGTGGGGCCAACGTCCTGACTTTC.

V gene TRBV11-2 combines with J gene TRBJ2-7; 10 bases are a match to TRBD2. The CDR3 has 17 amino acids. The germline CDR1 and CDR2 sequences are SGHAT and FQNNGV. After removal of 0 bases from V and 3 bases from J, the junction contained 8 bases not matched to a gene. CDR3 DNA sequence: TGTGCCAGCAGCTTAGACTGGGCTAGCGGGAGTGTCTACGAGCAGTACTTC. Translation gives CASSLDWASGSVYEQYF.

The chain couples TRBV15 to TRBJ2-7; a weak D match, TRBD1 (6 bases). The CDR3 covers 15 residues. Trimming left V 5 bases short and J 3 bases short, with 17 bases between. Germline assignment: CDR1 LNHNV and CDR2 YYDKDF (reference sequence). The CDR3 sequence is CATSQGRGGIYEQYF. DNA of the CDR3: TGTGCCACCAGCCAAGGAAGAGGGGGAATCTACGAGCAGTACTTC.

The rearrangement uses TRBV30 and TRBJ1-3, with 8 bases fitting TRBD1. With V trimmed by 7 bases and J by 3 bases, 5 bases remained unmatched. The CDR3 sequence is 13 residues long. CDR1 and CDR2 (germline): GTSNPN, SVGIG (reference sequence). This CDR3 reads CASDRGGGNTIYF. Here the CDR3 DNA reads TGTGCCTCCGACAGGGGAGGTGGAAACACCATATATTTT.

The DNA for the CDR3 is TGCGCCAGCAGCTTGGTGGATCCCGGGGCTGAAGCTTTCTTT. It encodes CASSLVDPGAEAFF. This chain uses TRBV5-1 with TRBJ1-1; D uncertain. The ends were cut back, 0 bases at V and 6 bases at J, with 12 bases in the middle. The CDR3 extends over 14 amino acids. Germline CDR1 reads SGHRS; CDR2 reads YFSETQ.

In its sample, this clone was seen once. V and J are TRBV5-5 and TRBJ1-2; the D gene is possibly TRBD1 (6 bases). The CDR3 runs to 12 residues. Germline CDR1 is SGHKS and CDR2 is YYEKEE (reference sequence). V lost 4 bases and J 7 bases, leaving 11 bases between the germline ends. CDR3 sequence reads: CASSALGGGYTF. The CDR3 DNA is TGTGCCAGCAGCGCCCTAGGGGGTGGCTACACCTTC.

J is TRBJ1-4 and V is TRBV19; the match to TRBD1 covers 7 bases. Trimming cost V 11 bases and J 6 bases; bases outside gene matches: 6. Germline CDR1 and CDR2: LNHDA and SQIVND (reference sequence). The CDR3 is 12 amino acids. The chain's CDR3 is CACTGTDEKLFF. CDR3 nucleotides: TGTGCCTGCACCGGGACAGATGAAAAACTGTTTTTT.

This clone was seen once. V and J are TRBV27 and TRBJ1-6; maybe TRBD1 (5 bases). The V end lost 5 bases, the J end lost 8 bases, and 19 bases lay between the germline ends. Germline CDR1 and CDR2: MNHEY and SMNVEV (reference sequence). The CDR3 has 16 amino acids. The CDR3 bases are TGTGCCAGCAGTCTAGCCCCGGGACTGTTGGATTCACCCCTCCACTTT. Residues: CASSLAPGLLDSPLHF.

V is TRBV27 and J is TRBJ2-5, with TRBD1 matching 7 bases. This CDR3 comprises 14 residues. Looked up from germline, CDR1 is MNHEY and CDR2 is SMNVEV (reference sequence). The ends lost 2 bases at V and 5 bases at J; junction bases unmatched: 5. The CDR3 nucleotides are TGTGCCAGCAGTTTAAGGGGACAGTTCGAGACCCAGTACTTC. This sequence encodes CASSLRGQFETQYF.

This sequence joins TRBV15 and TRBJ1-4, with D maybe TRBD1 (5 bases). The V gene lost 0 bases and the J gene lost 3 bases, with 14 bases spanning the gap. This CDR3 is 17 amino acids long. Per the germline V gene, CDR1 is LNHNV and CDR2 is YYDKDF (reference sequence). This CDR3 is CATSRDRGVGPNEKLFF. The CDR3 DNA sequence: TGTGCCACCAGCAGAGATCGGGGGGTCGGCCCTAATGAAAAACTGTTTTTT.

CDR3 sequence (DNA): TGCGCCAGCAGCTTGGATAGGGGGATCGATGAGCAGTTCTTC. Translated: CASSLDRGIDEQFF. The rearrangement uses TRBV5-1 and TRBJ2-1, with D possibly matching TRBD1 (6 bases). V gave up 0 bases and J gave up 8 bases, with 12 bases separating them. CDR1 and CDR2 from the germline V gene are SGHRS and YFSETQ. This CDR3 contains 14 residues.

In DNA, the CDR3 is TGTGCCAGCAGTTCGGGCCGCGGGACTGAAGCTTTCTTT. Amino acids: CASSSGRGTEAFF. The chain carries TRBV27 and TRBJ1-1; D unclear. CDR3 size: 13 residues. Germline CDR1 reads MNHEY; CDR2 reads SMNVEV (reference sequence). V lost 4 bases to trimming and J lost 5 bases, with 11 bases between them.

This clone was seen only a few times. The V call is TRBV7-2, the J call TRBJ1-2; D might be TRBD1 (6 bases). The CDR3 spans 14 residues. In germline, CDR1 is SGHTA, CDR2 FQGNSA. V was cut by 3 bases and J by 4 bases, with 12 bases left in between. CDR3 bases: TGTGCCAGCAGCTTGAGTAGAGGGGGCTATGGCTACACCTTC. This codes for CASSLSRGGYGYTF.

The chain is built from TRBV7-6 and TRBJ2-7, with 10 positions matching TRBD2. The ends lost 5 bases at V and 3 bases at J; junction bases unmatched: 7. Germline loops: CDR1 SGHVS, CDR2 FNYEAQ. The CDR3 consists of 15 residues. The CDR3 DNA reads as TGTGCCAGCAGCCCCGGGACTAGCGTAAGCTACGAGCAGTACTTC. It codes for CASSPGTSVSYEQYF.

This clone showed up just once. This chain links TRBV18 with TRBJ2-1; 8 nucleotides align to TRBD1. CDR1 is KGHSH, CDR2 LQKENI, per germline. The CDR3 sequence is 15 residues long. J was trimmed by 5 bases and V by 4 bases; bases with no gene match: 7. The CDR3 DNA reads TGTGCCAGCTCACTAGGACAGGGATCAAACAATGAGCAGTTCTTC. This gives the protein CASSLGQGSNNEQFF.

The chain employs TRBV5-1 and TRBJ2-5; TRBD2 matches 10 bases. This CDR3 is built from 14 residues. V was clipped by 3 bases and J by 5 bases; unmatched bases: 4. Germline CDR1 SGHRS, CDR2 YFSETQ. The CDR3 spells CASSYRGLAETQYF. The CDR3 DNA reads TGCGCCAGCAGCTATAGGGGACTAGCGGAGACCCAGTACTTC.

The chain carries TRBV7-8 and TRBJ2-7; 10 bases line up with TRBD2. Germline values: CDR1 SGHVS, CDR2 FQNEAQ. CDR3 size: 15 residues. With 3 bases clipped from V and 4 bases from J, the junction kept 6 bases outside the gene matches. CDR3 nucleotides: TGTGCCAGCAGCTTCTCCGGGACTAGCGCATACGAGCAGTACTTC. This encodes CASSFSGTSAYEQYF.

The rearrangement joins TRBV28 to TRBJ2-7; D not resolved. Germline assignment: CDR1 MDHEN and CDR2 SYDVKM. This CDR3 comprises 14 residues. Trimming took 2 bases from V and 4 from J, leaving 12 bases between them. DNA for the CDR3: TGTGCCAGCAGTTTAGTCCGGCGAGGTTACGAGCAGTACTTC. Protein: CASSLVRRGYEQYF. The full variable domain, rest sourced from reference TRBV28 and TRBJ2-7, is DVKVTQSSRYLVKRTGEKVFLECVQDMDHENMFWYRQDPGLGLRLIYFSYDVKMKEKGDIPEGYSVSREKKERFSLILESASTNQTSMYLCASSLVRRGYEQYFGPGTRLTVT.